What follows are 3 T cell receptor beta chains derived from one specimen sequenced in a study of cytomegalovirus exposure and HLA in healthy donors. Primers for the PCR totalled 60 Vbeta and 13 Jbeta. Some clones are missing from TCRdb's copy, which holds only in-frame ones; the method was immunoSEQ multiplex PCR. Its listing shows 56,000 or so clones. Sequencing was performed on PBMCs. These receptors were collected from a female donor in good health and CMV-seronegative.

The rearrangement uses TRBV4-2 and TRBJ1-5, with TRBD1 matching 12 bases. V lost 0 bases and J lost 1; bases outside the gene matches: 7. This CDR3 is built from 19 residues. Per germline, CDR1 LGHNA and CDR2 YNFKEQ. DNA for the CDR3: TGTGCCAGCAGCCAAGAGGGGACAGGGGGCTCCGCGAGCAATCAGCCCCAGCATTTT. Translating it yields CASSQEGTGGSASNQPQHF.

V is TRBV30 and J is TRBJ2-5; 7 positions agree with TRBD1. CDR3 length: 14 residues. Germline assignment: CDR1 GTSNPN and CDR2 SVGIG (reference sequence). V lost 8 bases, J lost 6 bases, and 15 bases stayed unmatched. For the CDR3, the DNA is TGTGCCGGGTTGCTGACAGGGAGTCCCCAGACCCAGTACTTC. Amino acids: CAGLLTGSPQTQYF.

This sequence joins TRBV4-3 and TRBJ1-5; D not certain. V lost 0 bases and J lost 4, with 13 bases in between. The CDR3 contains 16 residues. The V gene's germline CDR1 is LGHNA and CDR2 YSLEER. CDR3 bases: TGCGCCAGCAGCCAAGATATGCGGGGTCCTAATCAGCCCCAGCATTTT. Its protein is CASSQDMRGPNQPQHF.